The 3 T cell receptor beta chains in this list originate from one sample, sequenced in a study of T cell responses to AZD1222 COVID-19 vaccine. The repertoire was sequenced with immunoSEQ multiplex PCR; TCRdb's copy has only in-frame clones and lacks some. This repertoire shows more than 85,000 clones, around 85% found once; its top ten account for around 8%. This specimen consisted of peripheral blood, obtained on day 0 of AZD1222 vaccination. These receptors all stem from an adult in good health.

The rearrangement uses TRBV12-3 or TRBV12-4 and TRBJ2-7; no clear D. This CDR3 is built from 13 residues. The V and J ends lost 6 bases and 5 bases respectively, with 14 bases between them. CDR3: CASSLGLSNEQYF. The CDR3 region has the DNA TGTGCCAGCAGCCTGGGGTTATCCAACGAGCAGTACTTC.

The CDR3 nucleotides are TGTGCCAGCAGCCGCAGACTAGCGGGAGGATCCTACAATGAGCAGTTCTTC. Amino acids: CASSRRLAGGSYNEQFF. The chain joins TRBV14 to TRBJ2-1, with 13 bases identical to TRBD2. The CDR3 length is 17 residues. In germline, CDR1 is SGHDN, CDR2 FVKESK. With V trimmed by 4 bases and J by 1 base, 4 bases remained unmatched.

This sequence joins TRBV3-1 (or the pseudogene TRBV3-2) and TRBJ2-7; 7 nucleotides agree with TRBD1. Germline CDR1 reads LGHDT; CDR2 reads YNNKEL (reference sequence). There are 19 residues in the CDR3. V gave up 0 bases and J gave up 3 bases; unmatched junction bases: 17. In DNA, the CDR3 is TGTGCCAGCAGCCAAGAAGAAGCTAGCTCAGAGGGGGCTTACTACGAGCAGTACTTC. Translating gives CASSQEEASSEGAYYEQYF.